These 29 T cell receptor beta chains were all obtained from the same sample, sequenced in a study of siplizumab effects on memory and regulatory T cells (dated by TCRdb to about 2019). Libraries were prepared through the immunoSEQ multiplex PCR assay. The source is immuneACCESS, and TCRdb retained only in-frame sequences with V and J called. Part of the clones is not carried over; for the studies checked, unresolved V genes explain less than half of this, and the remainder is unexplained. This sample holds some 100,000 clones; over 95% were observed only once. The ten largest clonotypes hold under 0.04% of the sample. The sequenced material came from naive CD4+ T cells sorted from blood. The meaning of the sample's cell subset or site label: unstimulated naive T cells. The receptors were sampled from a human donor in good health.

The CDR3 spells CASSSPNQPQHF. The DNA of the CDR3 is TGTGCCAGCAGTTCTCCCAATCAGCCCCAGCATTTT. The chain employs TRBV6-5 and TRBJ1-5; no clear D. There are 12 residues in the CDR3. Trimming left V 4 bases short and J 3 bases short, with 4 bases between. CDR1 and CDR2 (germline): MNHEY, SVGAGI.

The CDR3 loop reads CASPVEYSNQPQHF. The CDR3 DNA reads as TGTGCCAGCCCCGTGGAGTATAGCAATCAGCCCCAGCATTTT. V usage is TRBV9 and J usage is TRBJ1-5; the D is unclear. Germline CDR1 SGDLS, CDR2 YYNGEE. V lost 7 bases and J 0 bases, leaving 11 bases between the germline ends. This CDR3 spans 14 amino acids.

V is TRBV7-2 and J is TRBJ2-3, with TRBD2 matching 7 bases. This CDR3 has 17 residues. Germline trimming cut 0 bases from V and 0 bases from J; bases unmatched to any gene: 6. Germline V gene data show CDR1 as SGHTA and CDR2 as FQGNSA. CDR3 in DNA: TGTGCCAGCAGCTTAGCGCTTTTGCGGGGGAGCACAGATACGCAGTATTTT. Translated, it gives CASSLALLRGSTDTQYF.

This sequence joins TRBV6-5 and TRBJ1-1; D possibly corresponds to TRBD1 (5 bases). The V and J ends lost 11 bases and 1 base respectively, with 11 bases between them. The CDR3 consists of 12 residues. Germline V gene data show CDR1 as MNHEY and CDR2 as SVGAGI. CDR3 nucleotide sequence: TGTGCCTCCCGGGGGGGGAACACTGAAGCTTTCTTT. This sequence encodes CASRGGNTEAFF.

This rearrangement joins TRBV5-1 to TRBJ1-4; 9 bases are a match to TRBD1. The J segment lost 5 bases and the V segment lost 4 bases, leaving 6 bases of the junction unmatched. Germline V gives CDR1 SGHRS, CDR2 YFSETQ. The CDR3 loop spans 15 amino acids. CDR3 nucleotides: TGCGCCAGCAGCGCCACAGGGGGCAACAATGAAAAACTGTTTTTT. Protein: CASSATGGNNEKLFF. Complete variable domain (other parts from reference TRBV5-1 and TRBJ1-4): KAGVTQTPRYLIKTRGQQVTLSCSPISGHRSVSWYQQTPGQGLQFLFEYFSETQRNKGNFPGRFSGRQFSNSRSEMNVSTLELGDSALYLCASSATGGNNEKLFFGSGTQLSVL.

This clone was recorded only once. The chain links TRBV28 to TRBJ1-5; 12 nucleotides align to TRBD1. The CDR3 totals 16 residues. Germline CDR1 and CDR2: MDHEN and SYDVKM. V lost 7 bases to trimming and J lost 7 bases; unmatched junction nucleotides: 11. The CDR3 bases are TGTGCCAGCACCTCCGGGACAGGGGGCGTCAGGCAGCCCCAGCATTTT. It yields the protein CASTSGTGGVRQPQHF.

V is TRBV5-1 and J is TRBJ1-2; perhaps TRBD1 as D (5 bases). CDR3 length: 16 residues. The germline V gene has CDR1 SGHRS and CDR2 YFSETQ. Trimming took off 0 bases at V and 0 bases at J, with 12 bases between the two ends. The CDR3 spells CASSLARDGANYGYTF. The CDR3 DNA reads as TGCGCCAGCAGCTTGGCTCGGGACGGTGCTAACTATGGCTACACCTTC.

Only one count was recorded for this clone. The chain recombines TRBV30 with TRBJ2-1; D is unresolved. Per the germline V gene, CDR1 is GTSNPN and CDR2 is SVGIG (reference sequence). This CDR3 has 13 residues. V shed 0 bases and J shed 8 bases, with 11 bases lying between them. For the CDR3, the DNA is TGTGCCTGGAGTGTAACAAACACCCATGAGCAGTTCTTC. It specifies CAWSVTNTHEQFF.

The chain couples TRBV6-1 to TRBJ2-3; D not resolved. The CDR3 loop spans 11 amino acids. The V end was cut by 7 bases, the J end by 4 bases, with 6 bases between. In germline, CDR1 is MNHNS, CDR2 SASEGT. The CDR3 DNA reads as TGTGCCAGCATGGGTTCAGATACGCAGTATTTT. Translation: CASMGSDTQYF.

This clone was counted a single time. The V call is TRBV29-1, the J call TRBJ1-1; 8 bases are shared with TRBD1. CDR3 length: 14 amino acids. Looked up from germline, CDR1 is SQVTM and CDR2 is ANQGSEA. CDR3 bases: TGCGCGAATGCCCCGGGACAGGTGAACACTGAAGCTTTCTTT. Amino acid sequence: CANAPGQVNTEAFF.

The rearrangement uses TRBV5-4 and TRBJ1-1; 10 bases are a match to TRBD1. CDR1 is SGHNT, CDR2 YYREEE, per germline (reference sequence). The CDR3 spans 18 residues. The V and J ends lost 4 bases and 1 base, in that order; junction bases with no gene match: 13. Here the CDR3 reads CASSPIGDRGLANTEAFF. The DNA of the CDR3 is TGTGCCAGCAGCCCTATAGGCGACAGGGGGCTTGCGAACACTGAAGCTTTCTTT.

The chain couples TRBV7-9 to TRBJ2-7; a weak D match, TRBD2 (5 bases). The germline V and J ends were trimmed by 5 bases and 6 bases, with 11 bases remaining between them. The germline V gene encodes CDR1 SEHNR and CDR2 FQNEAQ (reference sequence). This CDR3 has 12 residues. CDR3 sequence (DNA): TGTGCCAGCAGCGCCCTTGGAGGCGAGCAGTACTTC. Amino acids: CASSALGGEQYF.

CDR3 amino acids: CASAWSGANVLTF. The CDR3 DNA follows: TGCGCCAGTGCTTGGAGTGGGGCCAACGTCCTGACTTTC. The chain employs TRBV10-2 and TRBJ2-6; D not resolved. The V gene's germline CDR1 is WSHSY and CDR2 SAAADI. CDR3 length equals 13 residues. Trimming took off 9 bases at V and 3 bases at J, with 9 bases between the two ends.

This clone was seen a single time. The chain recombines TRBV5-5 with TRBJ1-1; no firm D call. CDR3 length: 13 amino acids. In germline, CDR1 is SGHKS, CDR2 YYEKEE (reference sequence). The V end lost 2 bases, the J end lost 1 base, and 6 bases lay between the germline ends. CDR3 nucleotides: TGTGCCAGCAGCTTTTACGGGAACACTGAAGCTTTCTTT. Encoded protein: CASSFYGNTEAFF.

V is TRBV14 and J is TRBJ2-1; D might be TRBD1 or TRBD2, each matching 5 bases. The V end was cut by 8 bases, the J end by 6 bases, with 17 bases between. This CDR3 is built from 14 residues. CDR1 and CDR2 from the germline V gene are SGHDN and FVKESK. CDR3: CASSPGTGGNEQFF. The CDR3 nucleotides read TGTGCCAGCTCACCGGGGACCGGAGGCAATGAGCAGTTCTTC.

The chain uses TRBV15 and TRBJ2-3; 9 nucleotides line up with TRBD2. The V and J ends lost 0 bases and 4 bases, in that order; junction bases with no gene match: 14. Germline CDR1 reads LNHNV; CDR2 reads YYDKDF (reference sequence). CDR3 length: 19 amino acids. CDR3 DNA: TGTGCCACCAGCAGAGATAGGGCTAGCGGGGTACCGGGGCCAGATACGCAGTATTTT. It yields the protein CATSRDRASGVPGPDTQYF.

V gene TRBV4-1 combines with J gene TRBJ1-1, with a tentative D call TRBD1 (6 bases). Germline values: CDR1 MGHRA, CDR2 YSYEKL. The V and J ends lost 3 bases and 3 bases respectively, with 14 bases between them. The CDR3 loop spans 15 amino acids. CDR3 DNA: TGCGCCAGCAGCCAGAGTGCAGGGGACTACACTGAAGCTTTCTTT. This translates into CASSQSAGDYTEAFF.

This chain links TRBV29-1 with TRBJ2-2; TRBD2 matches 9 bases. The length of the CDR3 is 15 residues. Germline V gene data show CDR1 as SQVTM and CDR2 as ANQGSEA. The J segment lost 4 bases and the V segment lost 7 bases, leaving 10 bases of the junction unmatched. Here the CDR3 DNA reads TGCAGCGCCGTAGCGGGGGCCTCGAGCACCGGGGAGCTGTTTTTT. Translated, it gives CSAVAGASSTGELFF.

The rearrangement joins TRBV7-7 to TRBJ1-1, with D possibly matching TRBD1 (5 bases). The V gene lost 5 bases and the J gene lost 0 bases, with 7 bases spanning the gap. The CDR3 consists of 13 residues. Germline V gene data show CDR1 as SSHAT and CDR2 as FNYEAQ (reference sequence). The CDR3 spells CASSLTVNTEAFF. The CDR3, as DNA: TGTGCCAGCAGCCTGACAGTGAACACTGAAGCTTTCTTT.

The J gene is TRBJ2-1, the V gene TRBV28; TRBD2 aligns across 10 bases. Germline CDR1 MDHEN, CDR2 SYDVKM. The CDR3 totals 15 residues. Trimming took 5 bases from V and 6 from J; bases not matched to a gene: 7. DNA for the CDR3: TGTGCCAGCAGTCGAGCGGGGGGGCTCTTCAATGAGCAGTTCTTC. Protein: CASSRAGGLFNEQFF.

The V gene is TRBV6-5, the J gene TRBJ1-6, with D perhaps matching TRBD1 (6 bases). Germline V gene lookup returns CDR1 MNHEY and CDR2 SVGAGI. Trimming stripped 6 bases from V and 10 bases from J, with 19 bases between. The CDR3 runs to 15 residues. CDR3 DNA sequence: TGTGCCAGCAGAGATCAGGGGAGGGGAGAGTCACCCCTCCACTTT. Protein product: CASRDQGRGESPLHF.

This clone showed up just once. This chain connects TRBV27 to TRBJ2-1, with TRBD1 identical over 10 bases. The V segment lost 6 bases and the J segment 5 bases; nucleotides outside the gene matches: 7. Germline V gene sequence: CDR1 MNHEY, CDR2 SMNVEV (reference sequence). This CDR3 is 15 amino acids long. CDR3 bases: TGTGCCAGCAGCCATTGGGGACAGGGGAACAATGAGCAGTTCTTC. Translation gives CASSHWGQGNNEQFF.

The J gene is TRBJ2-7, the V gene TRBV10-3, with TRBD2 identical over 10 bases. Germline assignment: CDR1 ENHRY and CDR2 SYGVKD. J was trimmed by 4 bases and V by 8 bases; bases with no gene match: 5. The length of the CDR3 is 13 residues. CDR3 loop: CAISTSGEYEQYF. The CDR3 DNA sequence: TGTGCCATCTCCACTAGCGGGGAGTACGAGCAGTACTTC.

This rearrangement joins TRBV18 to TRBJ2-7, with TRBD1 identical over 9 bases. The CDR3 is 14 amino acids. Trimming took 5 bases from V and 2 from J; bases not matched to a gene: 4. From germline, CDR1 is KGHSH and CDR2 LQKENI. The CDR3 bases are TGTGCCAGCTCAGTGGGACAGGGTGCCTACGAGCAGTACTTC. Protein: CASSVGQGAYEQYF.

The chain has TRBV2 and TRBJ1-4, with D possibly matching TRBD1 (5 bases). Trimming cost V 9 bases and J 5 bases, with 10 bases left between them. CDR1 is SNHLY, CDR2 FYNNEI, per germline. This CDR3 spans 12 amino acids. This CDR3 is CARGEENEKLFF. CDR3 in DNA: TGTGCCAGGGGGGAGGAAAATGAAAAACTGTTTTTT.

This chain links TRBV5-1 with TRBJ2-2; tentatively, D is TRBD1 or TRBD2 (5 bases each). The V end lost 1 base, the J end lost 5 bases, and 15 bases lay between the germline ends. Looked up from germline, CDR1 is SGHRS and CDR2 is YFSETQ. The CDR3 covers 16 residues. CDR3: CASSLLPRGETGELFF. CDR3 DNA: TGCGCCAGCAGCTTGCTTCCGCGAGGGGAGACCGGGGAGCTGTTTTTT.

The rearrangement links TRBV5-6 to TRBJ2-3; TRBD1 agrees at 12 bases. The CDR3 length is 16 residues. Germline loops: CDR1 SGHDT, CDR2 YYEEEE. V dropped 1 base and J dropped 4; count of bases not matched to a gene: 4. The CDR3 spells CASSLPGQGAADTQYF. DNA for the CDR3: TGTGCCAGCAGCTTGCCGGGACAGGGGGCCGCAGATACGCAGTATTTT.

The chain combines TRBV18 with TRBJ2-2; 9 bases match TRBD2. With V trimmed by 2 bases and J by 4 bases, 2 bases remained unmatched. CDR3 size: 15 residues. Germline V gene data show CDR1 as KGHSH and CDR2 as LQKENI. This CDR3 reads CASSPGLASTGELFF. CDR3 bases: TGTGCCAGCTCACCAGGACTAGCGTCCACCGGGGAGCTGTTTTTT.

Here the CDR3 DNA reads TGCGCCAGCAGCAAAACTATGGGACTACCCTCCTACAATGAGCAGTTCTTC. Translated: CASSKTMGLPSYNEQFF. V usage is TRBV5-1 and J usage is TRBJ2-1; 7 bases align to TRBD2. The CDR3 has 17 amino acids. V lost 4 bases, J lost 0 bases, and 10 bases stayed unmatched. CDR1 SGHRS and CDR2 YFSETQ come from the germline V gene.